This is a list of T cell receptor beta chains from one sample in a study of T-cell reconstitution after alpha-beta-depleted transplantation in children. TCRdb passed the PCR reads through MiXCR, listing each CDR3 protein once. The table has some 520,000 distinct CDR3 sequences, about 33% seen once. Sequencing was performed on PBMCs from the stem cell graft donor, taken from the stem cell graft. Every receptor here comes from a human donor who donated a stem cell graft to a child with aplastic anemia. Each CDR3 is given with its conserved first and last residue. D genes are given only for firm matches. Size is stated for part of the rows, as once, few or many counts, or as a class when the clone is expanded.

d_gene	v_gene	abundance	j_gene	CDR3aa	CDR3nt
TRBD2	TRBV6-2/TRBV6-3	.	TRBJ2-1	CASSYSPSGRAHEQFF	TGTGCCAGCAGTTACTCTCCTAGCGGGAGGGCCCATGAGCAGTTCTTC
.	TRBV6-1	few	TRBJ2-3	CASRASSKGTDTQYF	TGTGCCAGCAGAGCTAGCAGCAAAGGAACAGATACGCAGTATTTT
.	TRBV29-1	.	TRBJ2-3	CSVEHSQAPNTQYF	TGCAGCGTTGAACACTCCCAGGCCCCGAATACGCAGTATTTT
TRBD2	TRBV11-2	few	TRBJ2-2	CASSRAGGANTGELFF	TGTGCCAGCAGCCGAGCGGGAGGGGCGAACACCGGGGAGCTGTTTTTT
.	TRBV12-3/TRBV12-4	.	TRBJ2-2	CASIGGNTGELFF	TGTGCCAGCATCGGGGGGAACACCGGGGAGCTGTTTTTT
.	TRBV27	few	TRBJ1-1	CASSFGGSRMNTEAFF	TGTGCCAGCAGTTTTGGGGGGAGTAGGATGAACACTGAAGCTTTCTTT
.	TRBV27	few	TRBJ1-1	CASRRVGTEAFF	TGTGCCAGCAGGAGGGTTGGCACTGAAGCTTTCTTT
.	TRBV4-1	.	TRBJ2-5	CASSQDDNEETQYF	TGCGCCAGCAGCCAAGATGACAACGAAGAGACCCAGTACTTC
TRBD1	TRBV5-1	.	TRBJ2-1	CASSAPQGNEQFF	TGCGCCAGCAGCGCCCCACAGGGGAATGAGCAGTTCTTC
TRBD1	TRBV20-1	few	TRBJ2-7	CSARPTGGAIYEQYF	TGCAGTGCTAGACCAACAGGGGGAGCTATCTACGAGCAGTACTTC
.	TRBV29-1	.	TRBJ2-6	CGVDSDGANVLTF	TGCGGCGTTGATTCGGATGGGGCCAACGTCCTGACTTTC
TRBD1	TRBV28	.	TRBJ1-2	CASNRGTGYTF	TGTGCCAGCAACAGGGGGACCGGCTACACCTTC
.	TRBV3-1	.	TRBJ2-1	CASSQDSTGAYNEQFF	TGTGCCAGCAGCCAAGATAGCACTGGAGCTTACAATGAGCAGTTCTTC
.	TRBV7-3	.	TRBJ1-2	CASSFSASYGYTF	TGTGCCAGCAGCTTTTCCGCCAGCTATGGCTACACCTTC
TRBD1	TRBV5-1	.	TRBJ2-1	CASSFGSGTGYNEQFF	TGCGCCAGCAGCTTTGGCTCCGGGACAGGTTACAATGAGCAGTTCTTC
TRBD2	TRBV10-3	.	TRBJ2-7	CAISPTSGYSYEQYF	TGTGCCATCAGCCCGACTAGCGGGTACTCCTACGAGCAGTACTTC
.	TRBV11-3	few	TRBJ2-1	CASSQDAYNEQFF	TGTGCCAGCAGCCAAGACGCTTACAATGAGCAGTTCTTC
TRBD2	TRBV5-1	.	TRBJ2-1	CASSPGGFSYNEQFF	TGCGCCAGCAGCCCGGGAGGCTTCTCCTACAATGAGCAGTTCTTC
TRBD1	TRBV7-2	few	TRBJ2-7	CASSSNRGSYEQYF	TGTGCCAGCAGCTCCAACAGGGGGAGTTACGAGCAGTACTTC
.	TRBV4-3	.	TRBJ1-2	CASSQDLSIGFRYTF	TGCGCCAGCAGCCAAGATTTATCTATCGGGTTCCGCTACACCTTC
.	TRBV3-1	.	TRBJ1-1	CASSQEGRKAFF	TGTGCCAGCAGCCAAGAAGGCAGGAAAGCTTTCTTT
.	TRBV5-1	.	TRBJ2-1	CASTDLPPTDEQFF	TGCGCCAGCACAGACCTACCTCCCACGGATGAGCAGTTCTTC
.	TRBV4-3	few	TRBJ1-1	CASSQGEGTAEAFF	TGCGCCAGCAGCCAAGGGGAGGGGACGGCTGAAGCTTTCTTT
.	TRBV20-1	few	TRBJ1-5	CSARRGTPNQPQHF	TGCAGTGCTAGACGCGGGACACCGAATCAGCCCCAGCATTTT
TRBD1	TRBV6-5	few	TRBJ1-1	CASSYSSGTGGTEAFF	TGTGCCAGCAGTTACTCTTCCGGGACAGGGGGCACTGAAGCTTTCTTT
TRBD2	TRBV20-1	.	TRBJ2-4	CSAQAGGPNIQYF	TGCAGTGCTCAAGCGGGAGGGCCAAACATTCAGTACTTC
.	TRBV5-6	few	TRBJ2-1	CASMPRGYLYNEQFF	TGTGCCAGCATGCCCCGGGGGTACCTCTACAATGAGCAGTTCTTC
TRBD1	TRBV6-4	many	TRBJ2-1	CASSDSEGQAEQFF	TGTGCCAGCAGTGACTCAGAGGGACAGGCCGAGCAGTTCTTC
TRBD2	TRBV7-6	once	TRBJ2-1	CASSLAVAGDNHEQFF	TGTGCCAGCAGCTTAGCGGTGGCGGGAGATAACCATGAGCAGTTCTTC
TRBD2	TRBV20-1	few	TRBJ2-2	CSAPTSGRNTGELFF	TGCAGTGCCCCGACTAGCGGGAGGAACACCGGGGAGCTGTTTTTT
.	TRBV6-1	once	TRBJ1-1	CASSISAGYTEAFF	TGTGCCAGCAGTATAAGTGCAGGTTACACTGAAGCTTTCTTT